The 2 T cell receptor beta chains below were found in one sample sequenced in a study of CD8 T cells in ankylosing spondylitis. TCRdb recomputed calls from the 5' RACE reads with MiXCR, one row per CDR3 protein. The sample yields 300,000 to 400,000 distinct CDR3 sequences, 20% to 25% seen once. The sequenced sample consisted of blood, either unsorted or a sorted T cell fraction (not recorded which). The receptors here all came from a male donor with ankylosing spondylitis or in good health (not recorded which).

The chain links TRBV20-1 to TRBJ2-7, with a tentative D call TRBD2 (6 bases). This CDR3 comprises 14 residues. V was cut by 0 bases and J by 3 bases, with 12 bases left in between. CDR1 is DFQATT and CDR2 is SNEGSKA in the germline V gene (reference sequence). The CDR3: CSARDLLGGYEQYF. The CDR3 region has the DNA TGCAGTGCTAGAGACCTACTCGGGGGCTACGAGCAGTACTTC.

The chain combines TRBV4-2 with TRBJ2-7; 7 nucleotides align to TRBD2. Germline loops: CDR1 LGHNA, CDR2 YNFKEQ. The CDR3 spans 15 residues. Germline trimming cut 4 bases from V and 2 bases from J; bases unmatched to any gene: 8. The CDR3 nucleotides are TGTGCCAGCAGCCGAGGGGCGGGGGAAGCCTACGAGCAGTACTTC. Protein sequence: CASSRGAGEAYEQYF.